This section outlines one T cell receptor beta chain sequence together with its context. CDR1 is ENHRY and CDR2 is SYGVKD in the germline V gene. The junction had 1 base not matched to a gene; V was cut back by 4 bases and J by 5 bases. This CDR3 spans 14 amino acids. This record comes from a study of CD8 T cells in Susac syndrome. An input of roughly 0.5 to 1 ug of RNA was subjected to reverse transcription using random hexamers. Across 54 Vbeta and 13 Jbeta, immunoSEQ multiplex PCR amplified TCR beta CDR3. MiXCR, run by TCRdb on the immunoSEQ multiplex PCR reads, gives a single entry per CDR3 protein. In the table there are 150,000 to 200,000 distinct CDR3 sequences, under 95% of which are singletons.

Sequenced material: CD4+ T cells from PBMCs. The source of this sequence is a human donor in good health. The genes are TRBV10-3 and TRBJ2-2; 10 bases agree with TRBD1. CDR3 sequence reads: CAISGTGGTGELFF. In nucleotides, the CDR3 is TGTGCCATCAGTGGGACAGGGGGTACCGGGGAGCTGTTTTTT.